The 20 T cell receptor beta chains below come from one sample, sequenced in a study of blood T cell repertoires in COVID-19. Clones were sequenced by immunoSEQ multiplex PCR, and TCRdb holds only the in-frame ones, with some missing. The sample consists of 250,000 or so clones, around nine tenths of them appearing once. The sample taken for sequencing was peripheral blood. The receptors here all came from a young man with active or convalescent COVID-19.

The chain links TRBV6-5 to TRBJ1-2; 8 nucleotides line up with TRBD1. Germline loops: CDR1 MNHEY, CDR2 SVGAGI. CDR3 length: 14 residues. After removal of 4 bases from V and 5 bases from J, the junction contained 6 bases not matched to a gene. The CDR3 sequence is CASSFGQGWYGYTF. In DNA form, the CDR3 reads TGTGCCAGCAGTTTTGGACAGGGTTGGTATGGCTACACCTTC.

The genes are TRBV28 and TRBJ2-3; D is perhaps TRBD2 (6 bases). This CDR3 region has 17 residues. V gave up 5 bases and J gave up 3 bases, with 21 bases separating them. In germline, CDR1 is MDHEN, CDR2 SYDVKM. The CDR3 region is CASSPPGDPSRTDTQYF. DNA for the CDR3: TGTGCCAGCAGTCCCCCGGGGGATCCGAGCCGTACAGATACGCAGTATTTT.

The gene calls are TRBV30 and TRBJ2-7, with TRBD2 matching over 9 bases. The CDR3 is 19 amino acids. The ends lost 0 bases at V and 0 bases at J; junction bases unmatched: 15. CDR1 GTSNPN and CDR2 SVGIG come from the germline V gene (reference sequence). This chain's CDR3 is CAWSVGSGGIQPSSYEQYF. The CDR3 bases are TGTGCCTGGAGTGTAGGTAGCGGGGGTATCCAACCGAGCTCCTACGAGCAGTACTTC.

In this sample, this clone turned up once. The chain joins TRBV11-2 to TRBJ1-4; D may be TRBD1 (6 bases). V was shortened by 6 bases and J by 5 bases, with 16 bases between the two germline ends. This CDR3 has 15 residues. Germline lookup yields CDR1 SGHAT and CDR2 FQNNGV. In nucleotides, the CDR3 is TGTGCCAGCAGACCCGACAGGACCTTAAATGAAAAACTGTTTTTT. Protein: CASRPDRTLNEKLFF.

The V call is TRBV6-2 or TRBV6-3, the J call TRBJ2-3, with TRBD2 matching over 10 bases. Trimming cost V 6 bases and J 2 bases; bases outside gene matches: 5. Per germline, CDR1 MNHEY and CDR2 SVGEGT. The CDR3 has 15 residues. The chain's CDR3 is CASSPSGSHTDTQYF. The CDR3, as DNA: TGTGCCAGCAGCCCTAGCGGGAGCCACACAGATACGCAGTATTTT.

This rearrangement joins TRBV5-1 to TRBJ2-4, with 9 bases aligning to TRBD2. This CDR3 has 17 residues. V gave up 0 bases and J gave up 2 bases; unmatched junction bases: 6. In germline, CDR1 is SGHRS, CDR2 YFSETQ. The CDR3 region is CASSLDLAGAPKNIQYF. DNA of the CDR3: TGCGCCAGCAGCTTGGATTTAGCGGGAGCTCCCAAAAACATTCAGTACTTC.

The chain links TRBV9 to TRBJ2-3; 9 bases fit TRBD2. This CDR3 spans 17 amino acids. Losses at the gene ends were 0 bases for V and 0 bases for J; bases not matched to a gene: 5. Per the germline V gene, CDR1 is SGDLS and CDR2 is YYNGEE. CDR3 nucleotide sequence: TGTGCCAGCAGCGTAGCTCTACTAGCGGGTAGCACAGATACGCAGTATTTT. Translation gives CASSVALLAGSTDTQYF.

The V gene is TRBV28, the J gene TRBJ1-1; 7 bases fit TRBD1. The CDR3 spans 13 residues. Germline CDR1 MDHEN, CDR2 SYDVKM. Trimming removed 8 bases from V and 4 bases from J; junction bases left unmatched: 7. CDR3 in amino acids: CASGDRVRTEAFF. CDR3 nucleotides: TGTGCCAGCGGAGACAGGGTTCGCACTGAAGCTTTCTTT.

Details on this clone: The same CDR3 also results from other DNA sequences found in this sample. The chain recombines TRBV7-2 with TRBJ1-1; TRBD1 might be the D (5 bases). Germline CDR1 SGHTA, CDR2 FQGNSA. The length of the CDR3 is 14 residues. V lost 2 bases and J 1 base, leaving 8 bases between the germline ends. The CDR3 here is CASSLLRENTEAFF. CDR3 in DNA: TGTGCCAGCAGCTTACTCAGGGAGAACACTGAAGCTTTCTTT.

The chain carries TRBV5-1 and TRBJ1-1, with 9 bases matching TRBD1. The CDR3 has 15 residues. Per the germline V gene, CDR1 is SGHRS and CDR2 is YFSETQ. Trimming cost V 5 bases and J 10 bases; bases outside gene matches: 15. The CDR3 sequence: CASSLIPGQGSRAFF. CDR3 DNA: TGCGCCAGCAGTCTAATACCGGGACAGGGAAGTAGAGCTTTCTTT. Full variable domain (outside the CDR3, taken from reference TRBV5-1 and TRBJ1-1): KAGVTQTPRYLIKTRGQQVTLSCSPISGHRSVSWYQQTPGQGLQFLFEYFSETQRNKGNFPGRFSGRQFSNSRSEMNVSTLELGDSALYLCASSLIPGQGSRAFFGQGTRLTVV.

The V and J genes are TRBV19 and TRBJ1-3; no clear D gene. This CDR3 spans 12 amino acids. Trimming left V 2 bases short and J 9 bases short, with 8 bases between. Germline V gene data show CDR1 as LNHDA and CDR2 as SQIVND (reference sequence). The CDR3 coding sequence is TGTGCCAGTAGTATACTTACACGCACCATATATTTT. It yields the protein CASSILTRTIYF.

V and J are TRBV7-2 and TRBJ2-1, with 10 bases matching TRBD2. Germline lookup yields CDR1 SGHTA and CDR2 FQGNSA. This CDR3 region has 16 residues. V was clipped by 3 bases and J by 8 bases; unmatched bases: 10. The CDR3: CASSFQAGGLGYEQFF. The CDR3 nucleotides read TGTGCCAGCAGCTTTCAAGCGGGGGGGCTTGGATATGAGCAGTTCTTC.

The table lists this clone with a count of one. The V call is TRBV3-1 (or the pseudogene TRBV3-2), the J call TRBJ1-1, with TRBD1 identical over 11 bases. J was trimmed by 4 bases and V by 3 bases; bases with no gene match: 16. The CDR3 extends over 19 amino acids. CDR1 and CDR2 from the germline V gene are LGHDT and YNNKEL (reference sequence). CDR3 DNA: TGTGCCAGCAGCCAGAACTTCCGGGGACAGGGGGATTTCGTCACTGAAGCTTTCTTT. It is translated as CASSQNFRGQGDFVTEAFF.

The chain carries TRBV9 and TRBJ2-7; 10 bases fit TRBD1. V lost 2 bases and J lost 5; bases outside the gene matches: 10. The CDR3 extends over 16 amino acids. CDR1 SGDLS and CDR2 YYNGEE come from the germline V gene. CDR3 sequence reads: CASSVSGTGVSHEQYF. CDR3 nucleotide sequence: TGTGCCAGCAGCGTGTCGGGGACAGGGGTTTCTCACGAGCAGTACTTC. Together with reference TRBV9 and TRBJ2-7, the CDR3 gives the full variable domain: DSGVTQTPKHLITATGQRVTLRCSPRSGDLSVYWYQQSLDQGLQFLIQYYNGEERAKGNILERFSAQQFPDLHSELNLSSLELGDSALYFCASSVSGTGVSHEQYFGPGTRLTVT.

For the CDR3, the DNA is TGTGCCATCGGGGCGGGGGCGACCTACAATGAGCAGTTCTTC. Translation gives CAIGAGATYNEQFF. The rearrangement joins TRBV10-3 to TRBJ2-1, with a weak D call TRBD2 (7 bases). Germline CDR1 is ENHRY and CDR2 is SYGVKD. The CDR3 sequence is 14 residues long. Trimming pared 8 bases from V and 2 bases from J, leaving 13 bases between.

The chain employs TRBV6-1 and TRBJ2-7; D remains unclear. Trimming stripped 1 base from V and 3 bases from J, with 10 bases between. This CDR3 region has 14 residues. Looked up from germline, CDR1 is MNHNS and CDR2 is SASEGT. The CDR3 reads CASSEGSTVYEQYF. CDR3 coding DNA: TGTGCCAGCAGTGAAGGCTCTACCGTCTACGAGCAGTACTTC.

This clone came up a few times. The V call is TRBV4-1, the J call TRBJ2-5, with D maybe TRBD1 (6 bases). Looked up from germline, CDR1 is MGHRA and CDR2 is YSYEKL. V dropped 4 bases and J dropped 2 bases, with 14 bases sitting between them. The CDR3 is made up of 15 amino acids. CDR3 sequence: CASSLRDNNQETQYF. CDR3 DNA sequence: TGCGCCAGCAGCCTAAGGGACAATAATCAAGAGACCCAGTACTTC.

The chain links TRBV4-3 to TRBJ2-3; D is perhaps TRBD2 (6 bases). V was shortened by 1 base and J by 2 bases, with 10 bases between the two germline ends. This CDR3 contains 15 residues. Germline CDR1 is LGHNA and CDR2 is YSLEER. The CDR3 sequence: CASSQGLATTDTQYF. The CDR3 DNA reads TGCGCCAGCAGCCAAGGTCTAGCGACCACAGATACGCAGTATTTT.

J is TRBJ1-1 and V is TRBV7-3, with TRBD1 matching 7 bases. V gave up 8 bases and J gave up 1 base; unmatched junction bases: 4. The CDR3 runs to 13 residues. Per the germline V gene, CDR1 is SGHTA and CDR2 is FQGTGA. In DNA form, the CDR3 reads TGTGCCAGCGGCCAGGGGGGGAACACTGAAGCTTTCTTT. Translating it yields CASGQGGNTEAFF.

The chain combines TRBV7-2 with TRBJ1-4, with a tentative D call TRBD1 (6 bases). The CDR3 length is 13 residues. Germline CDR1 reads SGHTA; CDR2 reads FQGNSA. Trimming took off 5 bases at V and 8 bases at J, with 12 bases between the two ends. The CDR3 protein is CASSLQQGEKLFF. Written as DNA, the CDR3 is TGTGCCAGCAGCCTCCAACAGGGAGAAAAACTGTTTTTT.